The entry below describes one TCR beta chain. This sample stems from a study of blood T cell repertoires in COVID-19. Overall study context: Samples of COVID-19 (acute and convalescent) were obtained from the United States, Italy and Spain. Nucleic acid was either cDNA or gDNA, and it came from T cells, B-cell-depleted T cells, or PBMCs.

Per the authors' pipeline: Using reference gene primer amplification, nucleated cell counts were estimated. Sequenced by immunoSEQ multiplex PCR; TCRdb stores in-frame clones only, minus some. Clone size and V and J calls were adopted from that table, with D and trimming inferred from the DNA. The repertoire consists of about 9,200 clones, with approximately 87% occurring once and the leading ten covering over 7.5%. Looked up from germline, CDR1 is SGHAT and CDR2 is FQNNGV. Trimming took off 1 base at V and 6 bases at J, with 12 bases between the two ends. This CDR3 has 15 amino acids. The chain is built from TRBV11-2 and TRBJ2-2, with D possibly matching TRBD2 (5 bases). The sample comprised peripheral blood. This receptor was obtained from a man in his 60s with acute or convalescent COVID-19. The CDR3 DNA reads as TGTGCCAGCAGCTTAGGTCCCCGGAGGCCCGGGGAGCTGTTTTTT. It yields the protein CASSLGPRRPGELFF.